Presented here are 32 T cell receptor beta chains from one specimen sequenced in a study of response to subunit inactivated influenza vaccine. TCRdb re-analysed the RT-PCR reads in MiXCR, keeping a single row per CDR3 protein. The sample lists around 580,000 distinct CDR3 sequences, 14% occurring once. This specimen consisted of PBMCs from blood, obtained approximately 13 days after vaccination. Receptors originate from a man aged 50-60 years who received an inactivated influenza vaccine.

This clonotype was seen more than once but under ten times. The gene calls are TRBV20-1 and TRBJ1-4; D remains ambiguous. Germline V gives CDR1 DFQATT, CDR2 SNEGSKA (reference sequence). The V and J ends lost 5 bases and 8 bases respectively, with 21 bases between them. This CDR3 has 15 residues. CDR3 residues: CSAYQSYGVKEKLFF. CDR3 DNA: TGCAGTGCTTATCAATCATACGGGGTAAAGGAAAAACTGTTTTTT.

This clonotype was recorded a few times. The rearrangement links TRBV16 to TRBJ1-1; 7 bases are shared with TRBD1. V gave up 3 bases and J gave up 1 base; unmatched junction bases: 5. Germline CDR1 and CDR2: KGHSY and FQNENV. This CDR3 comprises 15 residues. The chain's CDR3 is CASSQSRTGNTEAFF. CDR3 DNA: TGTGCCAGCAGCCAGTCTAGGACAGGGAACACTGAAGCTTTCTTT.

Written as DNA, the CDR3 is TGTGCCAGCTCACCCCGGACACCGAACACCGGGGAGCTGTTTTTT. This sequence encodes CASSPRTPNTGELFF. The genes are TRBV18 and TRBJ2-2; the D gene is possibly TRBD1 (5 bases). This CDR3 region has 15 residues. The germline V gene encodes CDR1 KGHSH and CDR2 LQKENI. Trimming took off 3 bases at V and 0 bases at J, with 8 bases between the two ends. Drawing the rest from reference TRBV18 and TRBJ2-2, the complete variable domain is NAGVMQNPRHLVRRRGQEARLRCSPMKGHSHVYWYRQLPEEGLKFMVYLQKENIIDESGMPKERFSAEFPKEGPSILRIQQVVRGDSAAYFCASSPRTPNTGELFFGEGSRLTVL.

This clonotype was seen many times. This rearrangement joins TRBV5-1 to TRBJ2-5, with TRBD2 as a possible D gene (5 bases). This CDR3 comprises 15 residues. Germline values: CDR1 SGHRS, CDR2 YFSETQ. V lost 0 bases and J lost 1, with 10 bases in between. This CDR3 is CASSLGAAVQETQYF. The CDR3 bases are TGCGCCAGCAGCTTGGGGGCAGCGGTCCAAGAGACCCAGTACTTC. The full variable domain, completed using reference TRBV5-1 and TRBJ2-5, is KAGVTQTPRYLIKTRGQQVTLSCSPISGHRSVSWYQQTPGQGLQFLFEYFSETQRNKGNFPGRFSGRQFSNSRSEMNVSTLELGDSALYLCASSLGAAVQETQYFGPGTRLLVL.

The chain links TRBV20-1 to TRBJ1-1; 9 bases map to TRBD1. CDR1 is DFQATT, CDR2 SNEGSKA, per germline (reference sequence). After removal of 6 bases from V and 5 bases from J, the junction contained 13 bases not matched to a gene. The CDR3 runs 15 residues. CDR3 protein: CSAIPVDRGGTEAFF. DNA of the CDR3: TGCAGTGCCATACCCGTGGACAGGGGAGGGACTGAAGCTTTCTTT.

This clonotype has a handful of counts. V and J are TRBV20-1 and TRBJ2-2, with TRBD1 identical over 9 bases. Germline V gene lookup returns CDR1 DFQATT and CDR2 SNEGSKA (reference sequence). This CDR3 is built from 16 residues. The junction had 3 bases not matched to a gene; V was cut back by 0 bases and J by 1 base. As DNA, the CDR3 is TGCAGTGCTAGAGATAACAGGGGGCGGAACACCGGGGAGCTGTTTTTT. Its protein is CSARDNRGRNTGELFF.

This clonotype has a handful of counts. For the CDR3, the DNA is TGTGCCAGCAGTACGGGACAGGGCCTGACGGGTGAGCAGTACTTC. Translating it yields CASSTGQGLTGEQYF. The chain links TRBV12-3 or TRBV12-4 to TRBJ2-7; 9 bases are a match to TRBD1. V lost 5 bases, J lost 7 bases, and 12 bases stayed unmatched. The CDR3 is made up of 15 amino acids.

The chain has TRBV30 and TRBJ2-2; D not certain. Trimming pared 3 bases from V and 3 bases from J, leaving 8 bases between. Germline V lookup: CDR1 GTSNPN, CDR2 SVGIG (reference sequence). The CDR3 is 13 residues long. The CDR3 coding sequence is TGTGCCTGGAGGTTCCCCTACACCGGGGAGCTGTTTTTT. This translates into CAWRFPYTGELFF.

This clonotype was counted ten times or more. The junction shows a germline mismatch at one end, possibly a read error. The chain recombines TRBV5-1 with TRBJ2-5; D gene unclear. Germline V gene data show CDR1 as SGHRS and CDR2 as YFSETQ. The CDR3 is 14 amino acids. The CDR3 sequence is CASSLPGSQETQYF. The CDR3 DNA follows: TGTGCCAGCAGCCTCCCAGGCTCACAAGAGACCCAGTACTTC.

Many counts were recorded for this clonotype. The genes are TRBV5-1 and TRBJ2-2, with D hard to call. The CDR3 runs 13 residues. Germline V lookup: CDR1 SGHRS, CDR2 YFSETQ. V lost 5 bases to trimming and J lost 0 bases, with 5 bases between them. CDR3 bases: TGCGCCAGCAGAGAATCGAACACCGGGGAGCTGTTTTTT. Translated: CASRESNTGELFF.

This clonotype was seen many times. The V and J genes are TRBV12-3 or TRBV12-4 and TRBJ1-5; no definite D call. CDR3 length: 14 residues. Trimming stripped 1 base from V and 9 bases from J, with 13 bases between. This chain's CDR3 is CASSLGAEGRPQHF. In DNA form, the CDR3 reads TGTGCCAGCAGTTTAGGGGCCGAGGGAAGGCCCCAGCATTTT.

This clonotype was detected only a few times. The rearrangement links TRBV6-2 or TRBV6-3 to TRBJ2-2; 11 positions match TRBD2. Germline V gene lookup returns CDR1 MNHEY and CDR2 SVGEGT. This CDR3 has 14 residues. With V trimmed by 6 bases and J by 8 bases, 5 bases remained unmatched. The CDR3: CASRRLAGKGELFF. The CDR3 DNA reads TGTGCCAGCAGGCGACTAGCGGGAAAGGGGGAGCTGTTTTTT.

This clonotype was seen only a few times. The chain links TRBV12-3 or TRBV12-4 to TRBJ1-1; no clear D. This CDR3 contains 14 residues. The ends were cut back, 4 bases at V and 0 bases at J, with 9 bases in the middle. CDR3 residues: CASSSQTMNTEAFF. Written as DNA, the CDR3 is TGTGCCAGCAGTTCTCAGACTATGAACACTGAAGCTTTCTTT.

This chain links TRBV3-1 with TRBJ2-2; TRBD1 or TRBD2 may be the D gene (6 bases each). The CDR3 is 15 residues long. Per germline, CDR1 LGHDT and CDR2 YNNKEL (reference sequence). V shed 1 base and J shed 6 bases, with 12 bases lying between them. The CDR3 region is CASSQGRGPPGELFF. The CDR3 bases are TGTGCCAGCAGCCAAGGTCGGGGGCCGCCCGGGGAGCTGTTTTTT.

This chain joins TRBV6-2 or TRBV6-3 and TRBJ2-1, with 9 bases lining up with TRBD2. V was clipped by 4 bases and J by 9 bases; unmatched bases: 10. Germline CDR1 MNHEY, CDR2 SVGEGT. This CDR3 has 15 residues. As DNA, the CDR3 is TGTGCCAGCAGTTCTGTGATTAGCGGGAGTTTTGAGCAGTTCTTC. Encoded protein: CASSSVISGSFEQFF.

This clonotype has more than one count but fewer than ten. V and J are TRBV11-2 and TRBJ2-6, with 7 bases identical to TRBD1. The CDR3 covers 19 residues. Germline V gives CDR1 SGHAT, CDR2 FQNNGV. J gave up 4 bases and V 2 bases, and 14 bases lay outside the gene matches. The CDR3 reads CASSLTGTVFVFGANVLTF. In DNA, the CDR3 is TGTGCCAGCAGCTTAACTGGGACAGTTTTTGTTTTCGGGGCCAACGTCCTGACTTTC.

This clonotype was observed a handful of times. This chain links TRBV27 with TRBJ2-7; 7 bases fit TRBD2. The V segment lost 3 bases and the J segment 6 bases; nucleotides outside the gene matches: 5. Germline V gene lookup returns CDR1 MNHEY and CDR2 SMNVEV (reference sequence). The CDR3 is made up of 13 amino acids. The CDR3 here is CASSFAGDLEQYF. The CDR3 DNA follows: TGTGCCAGCAGTTTTGCGGGAGACCTCGAGCAGTACTTC.

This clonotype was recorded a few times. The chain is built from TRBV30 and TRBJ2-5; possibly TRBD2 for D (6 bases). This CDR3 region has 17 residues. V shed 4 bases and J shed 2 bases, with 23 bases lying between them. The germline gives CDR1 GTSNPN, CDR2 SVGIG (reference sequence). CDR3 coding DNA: TGTGCCTGGACCACCCCCCCGAAACGGGGGATACAAGAGACCCAGTACTTC. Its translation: CAWTTPPKRGIQETQYF.

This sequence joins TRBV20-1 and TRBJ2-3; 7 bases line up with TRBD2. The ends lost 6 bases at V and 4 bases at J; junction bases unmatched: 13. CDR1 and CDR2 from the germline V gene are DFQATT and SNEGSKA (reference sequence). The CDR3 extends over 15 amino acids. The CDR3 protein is CSARGEGGDPDTQYF. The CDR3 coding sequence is TGCAGTGCCCGGGGGGAGGGCGGGGACCCAGATACGCAGTATTTT.

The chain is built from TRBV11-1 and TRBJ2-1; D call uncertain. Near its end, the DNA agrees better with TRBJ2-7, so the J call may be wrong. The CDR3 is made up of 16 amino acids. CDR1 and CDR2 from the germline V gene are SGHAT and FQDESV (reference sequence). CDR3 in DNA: TGTGCCAGCAGCCCCCGCCCGGCCAGATCCTACAATGAGCAGTACTTC. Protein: CASSPRPARSYNEQYF.

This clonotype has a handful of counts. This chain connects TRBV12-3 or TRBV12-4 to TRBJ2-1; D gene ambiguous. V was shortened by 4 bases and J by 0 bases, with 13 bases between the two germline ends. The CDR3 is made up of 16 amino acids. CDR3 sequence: CASSWREPRSYNEQFF. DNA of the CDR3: TGTGCCAGCAGTTGGAGAGAACCGCGCTCCTACAATGAGCAGTTCTTC.

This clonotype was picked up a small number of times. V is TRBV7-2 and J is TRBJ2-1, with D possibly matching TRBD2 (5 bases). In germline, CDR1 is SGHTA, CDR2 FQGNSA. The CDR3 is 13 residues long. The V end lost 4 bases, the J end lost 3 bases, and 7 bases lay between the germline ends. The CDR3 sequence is CASSSRVYNEQFF. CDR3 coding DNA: TGTGCCAGCAGCTCGCGGGTCTACAATGAGCAGTTCTTC.

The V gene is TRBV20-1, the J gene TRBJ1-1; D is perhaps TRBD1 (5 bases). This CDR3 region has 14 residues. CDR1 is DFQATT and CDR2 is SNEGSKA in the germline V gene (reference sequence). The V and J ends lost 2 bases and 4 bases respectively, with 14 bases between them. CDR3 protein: CSARRGPEITEAFF. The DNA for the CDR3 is TGCAGTGCTAGAAGGGGACCGGAGATCACTGAAGCTTTCTTT.

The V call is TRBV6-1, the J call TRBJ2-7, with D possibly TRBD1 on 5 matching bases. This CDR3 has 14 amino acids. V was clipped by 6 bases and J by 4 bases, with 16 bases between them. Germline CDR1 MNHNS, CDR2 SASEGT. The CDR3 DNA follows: TGTGCCAGCAGCCCGTCGCAGGGTCAGTACGAGCAGTACTTC. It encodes CASSPSQGQYEQYF.

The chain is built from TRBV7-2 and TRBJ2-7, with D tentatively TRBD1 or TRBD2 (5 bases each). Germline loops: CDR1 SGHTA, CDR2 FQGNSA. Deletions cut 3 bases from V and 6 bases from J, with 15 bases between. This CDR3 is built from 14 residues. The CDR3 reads CASSFPGPRFEQYF. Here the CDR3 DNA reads TGTGCCAGCAGCTTCCCGGGGCCCCGCTTCGAGCAGTACTTC. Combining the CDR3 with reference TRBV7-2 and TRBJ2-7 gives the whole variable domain GAGVSQSPSNKVTEKGKDVELRCDPISGHTALYWYRQSLGQGLEFLIYFQGNSAPDKSGLPSDRFSAERTGGSVSTLTIQRTQQEDSAVYLCASSFPGPRFEQYFGPGTRLTVT.

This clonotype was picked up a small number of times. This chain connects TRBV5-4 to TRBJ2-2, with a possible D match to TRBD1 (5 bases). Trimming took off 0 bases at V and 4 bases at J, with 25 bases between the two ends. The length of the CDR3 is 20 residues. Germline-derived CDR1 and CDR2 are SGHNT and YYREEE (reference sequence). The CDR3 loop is CASSLELYTQDLLGTGELFF. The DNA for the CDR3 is TGTGCCAGCAGCTTGGAATTATACACACAGGACCTGCTTGGCACCGGGGAGCTGTTTTTT.

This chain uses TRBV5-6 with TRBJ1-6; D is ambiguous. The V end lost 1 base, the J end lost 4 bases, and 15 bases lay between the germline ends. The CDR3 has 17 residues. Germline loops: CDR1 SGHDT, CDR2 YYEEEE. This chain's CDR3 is CASSLSGKPGYNSPLHF. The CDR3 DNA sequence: TGTGCCAGCAGCTTGTCCGGGAAACCTGGGTATAATTCACCCCTCCACTTT.

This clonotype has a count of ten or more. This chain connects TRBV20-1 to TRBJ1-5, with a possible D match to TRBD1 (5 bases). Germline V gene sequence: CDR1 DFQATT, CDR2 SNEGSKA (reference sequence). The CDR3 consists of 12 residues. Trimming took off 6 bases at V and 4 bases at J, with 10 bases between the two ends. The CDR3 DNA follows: TGCAGTGCGGGGCAGCAAAATCAGCCCCAGCATTTT. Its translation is CSAGQQNQPQHF.

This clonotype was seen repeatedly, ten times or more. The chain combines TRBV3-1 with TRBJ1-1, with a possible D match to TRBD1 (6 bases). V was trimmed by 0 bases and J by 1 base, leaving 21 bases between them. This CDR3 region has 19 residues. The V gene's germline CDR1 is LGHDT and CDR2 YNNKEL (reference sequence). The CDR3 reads CASSQDADPRDRTNTEAFF. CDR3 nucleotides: TGTGCCAGCAGCCAAGATGCCGACCCAAGAGACAGGACGAACACTGAAGCTTTCTTT.

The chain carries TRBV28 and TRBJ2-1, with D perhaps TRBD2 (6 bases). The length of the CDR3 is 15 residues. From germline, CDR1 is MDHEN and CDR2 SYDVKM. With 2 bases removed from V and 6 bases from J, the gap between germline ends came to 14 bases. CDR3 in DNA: TGTGCCAGCAGTTTACCCGGGAGCCTCCGCAATGAGCAGTTCTTC. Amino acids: CASSLPGSLRNEQFF. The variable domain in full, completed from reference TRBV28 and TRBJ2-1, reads DVKVTQSSRYLVKRTGEKVFLECVQDMDHENMFWYRQDPGLGLRLIYFSYDVKMKEKGDIPEGYSVSREKKERFSLILESASTNQTSMYLCASSLPGSLRNEQFFGPGTRLTVL.

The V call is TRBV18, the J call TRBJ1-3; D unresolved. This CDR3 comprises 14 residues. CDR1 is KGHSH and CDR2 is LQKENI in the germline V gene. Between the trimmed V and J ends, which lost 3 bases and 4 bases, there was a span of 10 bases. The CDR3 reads CASSPLALGNTIYF. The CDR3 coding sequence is TGTGCCAGCTCACCCCTGGCCCTCGGAAACACCATATATTTT.

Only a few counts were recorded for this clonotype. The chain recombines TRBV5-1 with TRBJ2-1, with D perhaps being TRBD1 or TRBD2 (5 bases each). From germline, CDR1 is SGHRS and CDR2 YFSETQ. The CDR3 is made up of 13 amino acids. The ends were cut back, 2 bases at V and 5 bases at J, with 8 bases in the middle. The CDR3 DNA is TGCGCCAGCAGCTTCGAGGGGAACAATGAGCAGTTCTTC. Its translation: CASSFEGNNEQFF.